What follows are 26 T cell receptor beta chains derived from one specimen sequenced in a study of T cells in Graves' hyperthyroidism and ophthalmopathy. Amplification of TCR beta CDR3 regions used RNA as the template. With the HTBI primer set, the TCR CDR3 went through a first round of RT-PCR. TCRdb re-called the multiplex PCR reads through MiXCR, storing one row per CDR3 protein. This table has some 600,000 distinct CDR3 sequences, roughly 46% appearing once. Material: peripheral blood or thyroid tissue (not recorded which). The receptors derive from a woman between 18 and 29 years old with Graves' hyperthyroidism.

This clonotype was seen repeatedly, ten times or more. Sequence at one end of the junction differs from germline and may be a read error. CDR3 amino acids: CASSLDRAEAFF. The CDR3 DNA is TGCGCCAGCAGCTTGGACAGGGCTGAAGCTTTCTTT. The V and J genes are TRBV12-3 or TRBV12-4 and TRBJ1-1; 8 bases align to TRBD1. The CDR3 sequence is 12 residues long.

The chain joins TRBV5-1 to TRBJ2-2; D gene ambiguous. From germline, CDR1 is SGHRS and CDR2 YFSETQ. This CDR3 has 14 amino acids. V lost 2 bases and J lost 3, with 8 bases in between. In DNA, the CDR3 is TGCGCCAGCAGCTTACTCTGGGACACCGGGGAGCTGTTTTTT. Amino acids: CASSLLWDTGELFF.

The V and J genes are TRBV29-1 and TRBJ1-2; D unclear. Per the germline V gene, CDR1 is SQVTM and CDR2 is ANQGSEA. The length of the CDR3 is 12 residues. The germline V and J ends were trimmed by 0 bases and 1 base, with 3 bases remaining between them. The CDR3 region has the DNA TGCAGCGTTGAAGATCATAACTATGGCTACACCTTC. Translating gives CSVEDHNYGYTF.

This clonotype was counted between two and nine times. This sequence joins TRBV9 and TRBJ1-1, with D uncertain. CDR1 SGDLS and CDR2 YYNGEE come from the germline V gene. CDR3 length: 13 amino acids. V lost 0 bases and J 5 bases, leaving 8 bases between the germline ends. CDR3 amino acids: CASSVGTGTEAFF. CDR3 in DNA: TGTGCCAGCAGCGTAGGTACTGGGACTGAAGCTTTCTTT. Based on the CDR3 plus reference TRBV9 and TRBJ1-1, the full variable domain is DSGVTQTPKHLITATGQRVTLRCSPRSGDLSVYWYQQSLDQGLQFLIQYYNGEERAKGNILERFSAQQFPDLHSELNLSSLELGDSALYFCASSVGTGTEAFFGQGTRLTVV.

This clonotype has just a few counts. The rearrangement joins TRBV6-6 to TRBJ2-7; D not certain. Per the germline V gene, CDR1 is MNHNY and CDR2 is SVGAGI (reference sequence). The CDR3 runs to 12 residues. Trimming removed 4 bases at V and 6 bases at J, with 10 bases between. Written as DNA, the CDR3 is TGTGCCAGCAGTTCCCAGATCGGCGAGCAGTACTTC. Translation: CASSSQIGEQYF.

This clonotype was counted at least ten times. The chain combines TRBV24-1 with TRBJ2-6; 7 bases are a match to TRBD1. The CDR3 has 16 residues. With 4 bases clipped from V and 4 bases from J, the junction kept 6 bases outside the gene matches. Germline V gene data show CDR1 as KGHDR and CDR2 as SFDVKD. The CDR3 DNA sequence: TGTGCCACCAGTGACCCGACAGGGACCGGGGCCAACGTCCTGACTTTC. As protein: CATSDPTGTGANVLTF.

This sequence joins TRBV2 and TRBJ2-7, with D possibly TRBD1 on 5 matching bases. The V gene's germline CDR1 is SNHLY and CDR2 FYNNEI. V shed 6 bases and J shed 5 bases, with 11 bases lying between them. This CDR3 has 12 amino acids. The CDR3 DNA sequence: TGTGCCAGCAGAGGGGCCGGTGACGAGCAGTACTTC. This sequence encodes CASRGAGDEQYF. Supplemented by reference TRBV2 and TRBJ2-7, the full variable domain reads EPEVTQTPSHQVTQMGQEVILRCVPISNHLYFYWYRQILGQKVEFLVSFYNNEISEKSEIFDDQFSVERPDGSNFTLKIRSTKLEDSAMYFCASRGAGDEQYFGPGTRLTVT.

The J gene is TRBJ1-1, the V gene TRBV7-9; D is possibly TRBD1 (5 bases). This CDR3 spans 14 amino acids. Trimming cost V 5 bases and J 2 bases, with 12 bases left between them. Germline lookup yields CDR1 SEHNR and CDR2 FQNEAQ (reference sequence). The CDR3 nucleotides are TGTGCCAGCAGCCATACAGGAGTAAACACTGAAGCTTTCTTT. This encodes CASSHTGVNTEAFF. Looking up the rest from reference TRBV7-9 and TRBJ1-1 gives the full variable domain: DTGVSQNPRHKITKRGQNVTFRCDPISEHNRLYWYRQTLGQGPEFLTYFQNEAQLEKSRLLSDRFSAERPKGSFSTLEIQRTEQGDSAMYLCASSHTGVNTEAFFGQGTRLTVV.

This chain joins TRBV25-1 and TRBJ2-7, with TRBD1 identical over 7 bases. Germline lookup yields CDR1 MGHDK and CDR2 SYGVNS. This CDR3 is built from 16 residues. V was clipped by 9 bases and J by 4 bases; unmatched bases: 18. Written as DNA, the CDR3 is TGTGCCAGGGCCGGGACAGCTTACTCCGAGCGATACGAGCAGTACTTC. Its translation: CARAGTAYSERYEQYF.

This chain uses TRBV7-9 with TRBJ2-2; D is unclear. Germline loops: CDR1 SEHNR, CDR2 FQNEAQ (reference sequence). V was trimmed by 7 bases and J by 8 bases, leaving 11 bases between them. CDR3 length: 12 amino acids. For the CDR3, the DNA is TGTGCCAGCAATCCATCGTGGGGGGAGCTGTTTTTT. It codes for CASNPSWGELFF.

This clonotype appeared a few times. The genes are TRBV7-8 and TRBJ2-5; D is possibly TRBD2 (5 bases). Trimming stripped 6 bases from V and 2 bases from J, with 13 bases between. Germline V CDR1 and CDR2: SGHVS, FQNEAQ. The CDR3 length is 14 residues. The CDR3 nucleotides read TGTGCCAGCAGTTTTAACGGGAATCAAGAGACCCAGTACTTC. Protein: CASSFNGNQETQYF.

V usage is TRBV25-1 and J usage is TRBJ1-2; D is perhaps TRBD1 (5 bases). Germline V CDR1 and CDR2: MGHDK, SYGVNS. The CDR3 sequence is 13 residues long. Trimming removed 2 bases at V and 10 bases at J, with 14 bases between. CDR3 protein: CASSEVGQGDYTF. The CDR3 nucleotides read TGTGCCAGCAGTGAAGTAGGGCAGGGCGACTACACCTTC.

This rearrangement joins TRBV6-1 to TRBJ2-2, with TRBD2 matching 7 bases. The CDR3 runs 14 residues. V gave up 7 bases and J gave up 6 bases; unmatched junction bases: 8. Per germline, CDR1 MNHNS and CDR2 SASEGT. CDR3 DNA sequence: TGTGCCAGCATACGGGGGGAGAGGTCCGGGGAGCTGTTTTTT. Its translation: CASIRGERSGELFF.

The V and J genes are TRBV20-1 and TRBJ2-7, with 9 bases that match TRBD2. The CDR3 covers 16 residues. The V gene's germline CDR1 is DFQATT and CDR2 SNEGSKA (reference sequence). V gave up 4 bases and J gave up 3 bases; unmatched junction bases: 13. The CDR3 loop reads CSATQLGGRALYEQYF. The CDR3 coding sequence is TGCAGTGCTACCCAACTAGGCGGGAGGGCCCTCTACGAGCAGTACTTC.

This sequence joins TRBV7-2 and TRBJ1-1; the D is unclear. The germline V gene encodes CDR1 SGHTA and CDR2 FQGNSA. The V gene lost 5 bases and the J gene lost 1 base, with 11 bases spanning the gap. The CDR3 is made up of 14 amino acids. For the CDR3, the DNA is TGTGCCAGCAGCCTGAGACGGAGGAACACTGAAGCTTTCTTT. It yields the protein CASSLRRRNTEAFF.

V is TRBV2 and J is TRBJ2-2; 7 bases align to TRBD1. V was pared by 6 bases and J by 1 base, with 2 bases of the junction left unmatched. CDR1 SNHLY and CDR2 FYNNEI come from the germline V gene. The CDR3 is 14 residues long. The CDR3 region has the DNA TGTGCCAGCAGGGGACAGAAGAACACCGGGGAGCTGTTTTTT. Amino acid sequence: CASRGQKNTGELFF.

This clonotype has only a few counts. V and J are TRBV12-3 or TRBV12-4 and TRBJ1-3; tentatively, D is TRBD1 (5 bases). V was pared by 6 bases and J by 0 bases, with 12 bases between. The CDR3 loop spans 15 amino acids. The CDR3 nucleotides are TGTGCCAGCAGACATGGACAAAACTCTGGAAACACCATATATTTT. Translating it yields CASRHGQNSGNTIYF.

As regards this clonotype: The junction departs from the called germline gene at one end, perhaps through a read error. The chain is built from TRBV5-1 and TRBJ2-7; D is ambiguous. In germline, CDR1 is SGHRS, CDR2 YFSETQ. This CDR3 comprises 13 residues. The CDR3 DNA follows: TGTGCCAGCAGCTTAGAGATTCACTACGAGCAGTACTTC. It specifies CASSLEIHYEQYF.

There are a few counts of this clonotype. The chain recombines TRBV2 with TRBJ1-2, with a possible D match to TRBD1 (6 bases). CDR1 and CDR2 from the germline V gene are SNHLY and FYNNEI. This CDR3 is 15 amino acids long. Trimming took 5 bases from V and 3 from J, leaving 16 bases between them. The CDR3 region has the DNA TGTGCCAGCAGTTTAGGGACAACGGGGCACTATGGCTACACCTTC. This encodes CASSLGTTGHYGYTF.

Only a few counts were recorded for this clonotype. This chain connects TRBV7-2 to TRBJ2-7, with no clear D. The CDR3 runs to 12 residues. Germline lookup yields CDR1 SGHTA and CDR2 FQGNSA. The V and J ends lost 8 bases and 3 bases respectively, with 11 bases between them. CDR3 nucleotides: TGTGCCAGCTCACCAGAGATCTACGAGCAGTACTTC. It specifies CASSPEIYEQYF.

The genes are TRBV20-1 and TRBJ1-2, with a tentative D call TRBD1 (5 bases). The V end lost 5 bases, the J end lost 8 bases, and 21 bases lay between the germline ends. Germline V gives CDR1 DFQATT, CDR2 SNEGSKA (reference sequence). The CDR3 is 14 amino acids. The CDR3 loop is CSAGDEGPAFGYTF. The CDR3 bases are TGCAGTGCTGGCGACGAGGGGCCAGCTTTCGGCTACACCTTC.

Concerning this clonotype itself: A read error may be the cause here, since a much bigger clone is one base away. The gene calls are TRBV10-3 and TRBJ1-2; D may be TRBD1 (5 bases). Germline CDR1 reads ENHRY; CDR2 reads SYGVKD. Trimming left V 4 bases short and J 6 bases short, with 15 bases between. This CDR3 comprises 14 residues. The CDR3 sequence is CAISALSGIDGYTF. Here the CDR3 DNA reads TGTGCCATCAGTGCCCTTTCAGGGATAGATGGCTACACCTTC.

On this clonotype: A read error may explain this, as a much larger clone is one base away. V and J are TRBV10-3 and TRBJ1-6; D unresolved. Trimming took off 3 bases at V and 9 bases at J, with 9 bases between the two ends. Germline V gene lookup returns CDR1 ENHRY and CDR2 SYGVKD. The CDR3 runs to 13 residues. CDR3 coding DNA: TGTGCCATCAGTGACTCTTGGGCTTCACCCCTCCACTTT. Protein: CAISDSWASPLHF.

This clonotype turned up a few times. The rearrangement uses TRBV29-1 and TRBJ1-2; a possible D gene is TRBD1 (6 bases). Germline V gives CDR1 SQVTM, CDR2 ANQGSEA. This CDR3 comprises 13 residues. V gave up 3 bases and J gave up 5 bases, with 13 bases separating them. The CDR3 is CSVERTETYGYTF. The CDR3, as DNA: TGCAGCGTTGAGCGGACAGAGACTTATGGCTACACCTTC.

The chain combines TRBV11-2 with TRBJ1-4; TRBD1 matches at 12 bases. V shed 5 bases and J 8 bases; nucleotides not matched to a gene: 9. Germline values: CDR1 SGHAT, CDR2 FQNNGV. The length of the CDR3 is 16 residues. DNA of the CDR3: TGTGCCAGCAGCACCCCGGGACAGGGGGCGATCGAAAAACTGTTTTTT. It yields the protein CASSTPGQGAIEKLFF.

This clonotype was found a few times. The gene calls are TRBV20-1 and TRBJ1-5; TRBD1 agrees at 8 bases. The CDR3 is 12 amino acids. V trimming: 6 bases; J trimming: 6 bases; junction bases outside the gene matches: 4. The germline V gene encodes CDR1 DFQATT and CDR2 SNEGSKA (reference sequence). The CDR3 is CSAQGAGQPQHF. In nucleotides, the CDR3 is TGCAGTGCCCAGGGGGCTGGTCAGCCCCAGCATTTT.